These 32 T cell receptor beta chains originate from one sample sequenced in a study of neurological immune-mediated disorders (dated by TCRdb to the late 2010s). Libraries were prepared through 5' RACE. The data were produced on an Illumina HiSeq 2500. TCRdb reprocessed the public reads (quality trimming at Q25 with fastp, clone calling with MiXCR) and kept in-frame beta chains. Each entry is one CDR3 protein sequence, shown with its most common DNA and genes. In this sample the table shows 20,000 to 30,000 distinct CDR3 sequences, about 13% of which occur a single time. The top ten constitute roughly 13% of the sample. Sequencing input: PBMCs. These receptors all stem from a woman aged 55-69 years with HTLV-1-associated myelopathy (HAM/TSP).

This clonotype was counted many times. V is TRBV12-3 or TRBV12-4 and J is TRBJ2-6; 7 nucleotides align to TRBD1. V was pared by 5 bases and J by 2 bases, with 3 bases of the junction left unmatched. The CDR3 is 15 residues long. The CDR3 here is CASSLDRAGANVLTF. CDR3 bases: TGTGCCAGCAGTCTCGACAGGGCTGGGGCCAACGTCCTGACTTTC.

In its sample, this clonotype was seen many times. The chain is built from TRBV20-1 and TRBJ2-7; 9 bases are shared with TRBD1. CDR3 size: 15 residues. V gave up 3 bases and J gave up 3 bases; unmatched junction bases: 9. Per the germline V gene, CDR1 is DFQATT and CDR2 is SNEGSKA (reference sequence). The CDR3 bases are TGCAGTGCTAGCCAGGGGGGACAGGGAGTCTACGAGCAGTACTTC. It is translated as CSASQGGQGVYEQYF.

In its sample, this clonotype is medium-sized. The gene calls are TRBV10-3 and TRBJ1-5; perhaps TRBD1 as D (5 bases). The CDR3 has 14 residues. V was trimmed by 2 bases and J by 4 bases, leaving 9 bases between them. Germline-derived CDR1 and CDR2 are ENHRY and SYGVKD. CDR3 bases: TGTGCCATCAGTGAGGGGTGGGGGAATCAGCCCCAGCATTTT. Its protein product is CAISEGWGNQPQHF.

This clonotype was picked up a small number of times. The gene calls are TRBV30 and TRBJ2-4, with D possibly being TRBD1 (5 bases). Germline V CDR1 and CDR2: GTSNPN, SVGIG (reference sequence). CDR3 length: 16 residues. The V and J ends lost 0 bases and 0 bases respectively, with 12 bases between them. Written as DNA, the CDR3 is TGTGCCTGGAGTGTAAGGGGTGGGATAGCCAAAAACATTCAGTACTTC. Translated, it gives CAWSVRGGIAKNIQYF.

This clonotype was found many times. V gene TRBV11-2 combines with J gene TRBJ2-7; a weak D match, TRBD1 (6 bases). Germline V gene lookup returns CDR1 SGHAT and CDR2 FQNNGV. The V and J ends lost 3 bases and 4 bases respectively, with 13 bases between them. The CDR3 sequence is 14 residues long. The CDR3 DNA sequence: TGTGCCAGCAGCTTCCCCGGGACACTATACGAGCAGTACTTC. Amino acids: CASSFPGTLYEQYF.

This clonotype appeared many times. V and J are TRBV29-1 and TRBJ1-3, with TRBD1 as a possible D gene (5 bases). This CDR3 is built from 13 residues. The V end lost 5 bases, the J end lost 2 bases, and 10 bases lay between the germline ends. Germline V gene lookup returns CDR1 SQVTM and CDR2 ANQGSEA. CDR3 sequence: CSVSAGTGNTIYF. The CDR3 nucleotides are TGCAGCGTTTCAGCAGGGACTGGAAACACCATATATTTT.

This clonotype was seen ten or more times. The chain has TRBV5-1 and TRBJ2-3; tentative D call: TRBD1 (5 bases). V was trimmed by 0 bases and J by 1 base, leaving 6 bases between them. Germline assignment: CDR1 SGHRS and CDR2 YFSETQ. The CDR3 loop spans 14 amino acids. The CDR3 nucleotides read TGCGCCAGCAGCTTGGGGGGCCGCACAGATACGCAGTATTTT. Its protein product is CASSLGGRTDTQYF.

In its sample, this clonotype was seen many times. V and J are TRBV4-2 and TRBJ1-5; D remains unclear. The CDR3 is 17 residues long. Germline V lookup: CDR1 LGHNA, CDR2 YNFKEQ. V gave up 4 bases and J gave up 3 bases, with 19 bases separating them. The CDR3 bases are TGTGCCAGCAGCCTTCATCCGGACGGGCCTTTCAATCAGCCCCAGCATTTT. As protein: CASSLHPDGPFNQPQHF.

This clonotype was found many times. The rearrangement uses TRBV6-6 and TRBJ2-7; D is uncertain. The germline gives CDR1 MNHNY, CDR2 SVGAGI (reference sequence). This CDR3 spans 14 amino acids. Trimming cost V 6 bases and J 0 bases, with 12 bases left between them. CDR3 sequence: CASRQTLLSYEQYF. The CDR3 nucleotides read TGTGCCAGCAGACAGACCTTACTCTCCTACGAGCAGTACTTC.

In this sample, this clonotype turned up many times. The chain joins TRBV29-1 to TRBJ2-3; 8 bases fit TRBD1. CDR3 length: 16 residues. The V and J ends lost 0 bases and 5 bases, in that order; junction bases with no gene match: 10. CDR1 and CDR2 from the germline V gene are SQVTM and ANQGSEA. The chain's CDR3 is CSVEEITGQGGDTQYF. CDR3 DNA sequence: TGCAGCGTTGAAGAAATCACAGGACAGGGAGGAGATACGCAGTATTTT.

There are many counts of this clonotype. V is TRBV20-1 and J is TRBJ1-1, with TRBD1 as a possible D gene (5 bases). CDR3 length equals 13 residues. Trimming cost V 3 bases and J 3 bases, with 11 bases left between them. Looked up from germline, CDR1 is DFQATT and CDR2 is SNEGSKA (reference sequence). The CDR3 DNA reads TGCAGTGCTAGGATTCAGGGTTACACTGAAGCTTTCTTT. Protein sequence: CSARIQGYTEAFF.

This clonotype was seen ten or more times. The gene calls are TRBV14 and TRBJ2-4; D may be TRBD1 (6 bases). There are 17 residues in the CDR3. The germline V gene has CDR1 SGHDN and CDR2 FVKESK. Trimming pared 1 base from V and 5 bases from J, leaving 18 bases between. The CDR3 region is CASSQVGFQGIENIQYF. CDR3 bases: TGTGCCAGCAGCCAAGTGGGTTTTCAGGGGATTGAAAACATTCAGTACTTC.

This clonotype was found many times. The gene calls are TRBV7-2 and TRBJ2-1, with D uncertain. There are 14 residues in the CDR3. V lost 0 bases and J lost 8, with 11 bases in between. The germline gives CDR1 SGHTA, CDR2 FQGNSA. The CDR3 DNA reads as TGTGCCAGCAGCTTAGCCGCTGCAGGAGATGAGCAGTTCTTC. This encodes CASSLAAAGDEQFF.

There are many counts of this clonotype. V gene TRBV20-1 combines with J gene TRBJ1-1; D possibly corresponds to TRBD1 (5 bases). The CDR3 contains 14 residues. The germline CDR1 and CDR2 sequences are DFQATT and SNEGSKA (reference sequence). V lost 3 bases to trimming and J lost 5 bases, with 16 bases between them. The CDR3 loop is CSASPSGARTEAFF. CDR3 nucleotides: TGCAGTGCTAGCCCATCCGGGGCGCGGACTGAAGCTTTCTTT.

There are many counts of this clonotype. V is TRBV24-1 and J is TRBJ1-2; 9 positions agree with TRBD1. CDR1 and CDR2 (germline): KGHDR, SFDVKD. V dropped 3 bases and J dropped 3; count of bases not matched to a gene: 4. The CDR3 has 15 residues. This CDR3 reads CATSDPGQGDYGYTF. The CDR3 nucleotides read TGTGCCACCAGTGATCCGGGACAGGGTGACTATGGCTACACCTTC.

This clonotype was observed at least ten times. The rearrangement joins TRBV14 to TRBJ1-4; weak D call: TRBD1 (5 bases). Germline lookup yields CDR1 SGHDN and CDR2 FVKESK. This CDR3 is 15 amino acids long. V was clipped by 0 bases and J by 7 bases, with 12 bases between them. DNA of the CDR3: TGTGCCAGCAGCCAAGATATTATGAGGGGTGAAAAACTGTTTTTT. Amino acids: CASSQDIMRGEKLFF.

This clonotype was recorded at least ten times. The chain joins TRBV20-1 to TRBJ1-6, with a weak D call TRBD1 (5 bases). CDR1 DFQATT and CDR2 SNEGSKA come from the germline V gene (reference sequence). Trimming shortened V by 2 bases and J by 0 bases, and 8 bases separated the two germline ends. The CDR3 has 15 amino acids. CDR3 DNA: TGCAGTGCTAGACAGGGAATCTCCTATAATTCACCCCTCCACTTT. Its translation is CSARQGISYNSPLHF.

This clonotype was counted many times. The CDR3 region has the DNA TGCAGTGCTAGATCCGTTATGAATCCCTACGAGCAGTACTTC. Protein: CSARSVMNPYEQYF. V gene TRBV20-1 combines with J gene TRBJ2-7; no reliable D call. Trimming left V 2 bases short and J 2 bases short, with 13 bases between. The CDR3 is 14 amino acids. The germline CDR1 and CDR2 sequences are DFQATT and SNEGSKA (reference sequence).

This clonotype was counted many times. The CDR3 DNA follows: TGTGCCAGCAGTGAAGTATTCAGCACCGGGGAGCTGTTTTTT. Encoded protein: CASSEVFSTGELFF. The chain joins TRBV6-1 to TRBJ2-2; no clear D gene. This CDR3 comprises 14 residues. Germline CDR1 is MNHNS and CDR2 is SASEGT. V dropped 1 base and J dropped 4 bases, with 7 bases sitting between them.

The rearrangement uses TRBV6-1 and TRBJ2-1; TRBD1 matches 10 bases. Germline CDR1 reads MNHNS; CDR2 reads SASEGT. J lost 9 bases, V lost 0 bases, and 17 bases had no gene match. The CDR3 has 19 amino acids. In nucleotides, the CDR3 is TGTGCCAGCAGTGAAGCGCCGGTAGATGACAGGGGGCTTCTTGGTGAGCAGTTCTTC. Translation: CASSEAPVDDRGLLGEQFF.

Comment on this clonotype: A much bigger clone sits one base away, suggesting this may be a read error. The chain couples TRBV6-5 to TRBJ2-1, with 9 bases identical to TRBD1. The length of the CDR3 is 13 residues. Germline loops: CDR1 MNHEY, CDR2 SVGAGI. The V gene end was trimmed by 8 bases and the J gene end by 13 bases; junction bases not matched to a gene: 12. The CDR3: CASGQGRTGDQFF. CDR3 nucleotides: TGTGCCAGCGGACAGGGGAGAACGGGTGATCAGTTCTTC.

A remark on this clonotype: A much larger clone differs by one base, so this may be a read error. The chain employs TRBV20-1 and TRBJ2-7, with 8 bases matching TRBD1. Germline V gene data show CDR1 as DFQATT and CDR2 as SNEGSKA (reference sequence). The CDR3 extends over 14 amino acids. Trimming removed 3 bases from V and 7 bases from J; junction bases left unmatched: 11. The CDR3 sequence is CSASFPAGGHEQYF. As DNA, the CDR3 is TGCAGTGCTAGCTTCCCCGCAGGGGGCCATGAGCAGTACTTC.

At least ten counts were recorded for this clonotype. V usage is TRBV5-8 and J usage is TRBJ2-3; no firm D call. The CDR3 is 15 residues long. CDR1 and CDR2 (germline): SGHTS, YDEGEE. Between the trimmed V and J ends, which lost 3 bases and 1 base, there was a span of 12 bases. CDR3 DNA: TGTGCCAGCAGCTCGTTAGGTATCGGCACAGATACGCAGTATTTT. It yields the protein CASSSLGIGTDTQYF.

The chain is built from TRBV2 and TRBJ2-5, with D possibly TRBD2 on 6 matching bases. The CDR3 is 15 residues long. Trimming removed 8 bases from V and 3 bases from J, with 19 bases in between. Germline CDR1 SNHLY, CDR2 FYNNEI. The DNA of the CDR3 is TGTGCCAGCGGTTCTACAGGTGGCGGGGAAGAGACCCAGTACTTC. This translates into CASGSTGGGEETQYF.

This clonotype occurred a few times. The J gene is TRBJ2-7, the V gene TRBV19; D unresolved. The V end lost 6 bases, the J end lost 5 bases, and 8 bases lay between the germline ends. Germline values: CDR1 LNHDA, CDR2 SQIVND (reference sequence). The CDR3 loop spans 11 amino acids. The CDR3 region is CASSLFDEQYF. CDR3 coding DNA: TGTGCCAGTAGCCTTTTCGACGAGCAGTACTTC.

This clonotype was seen many times. The CDR3: CASSLDGASYNEQFF. The CDR3 DNA follows: TGCGCCAGCAGCTTGGATGGGGCCTCCTACAATGAGCAGTTCTTC. This sequence joins TRBV5-1 and TRBJ2-1; D may be TRBD1 (5 bases). The V end was cut by 0 bases, the J end by 0 bases, with 7 bases between. This CDR3 comprises 15 residues. Looked up from germline, CDR1 is SGHRS and CDR2 is YFSETQ.

In its sample, this clonotype was seen many times. The chain employs TRBV5-1 and TRBJ2-3; TRBD2 is a possible D gene (6 bases). CDR1 is SGHRS, CDR2 YFSETQ, per germline. This CDR3 has 15 amino acids. Between the trimmed V and J ends, which lost 0 bases and 6 bases, there was a span of 14 bases. This chain's CDR3 is CASSLAGESSDTQYF. Here the CDR3 DNA reads TGCGCCAGCAGCTTGGCGGGGGAGAGTAGTGATACGCAGTATTTT. Filled out from reference TRBV5-1 and TRBJ2-3, the complete variable domain reads KAGVTQTPRYLIKTRGQQVTLSCSPISGHRSVSWYQQTPGQGLQFLFEYFSETQRNKGNFPGRFSGRQFSNSRSEMNVSTLELGDSALYLCASSLAGESSDTQYFGPGTRLTVL.

The chain is built from TRBV20-1 and TRBJ2-1; tentative D call: TRBD1 (6 bases). Germline V gene data show CDR1 as DFQATT and CDR2 as SNEGSKA (reference sequence). The V end lost 3 bases, the J end lost 0 bases, and 15 bases lay between the germline ends. The CDR3 length is 16 residues. This CDR3 is CSASRQVPSSYNEQFF. Written as DNA, the CDR3 is TGCAGTGCTAGTAGACAGGTCCCCAGCTCCTACAATGAGCAGTTCTTC.

This clonotype was detected ten times or more. The chain has TRBV29-1 and TRBJ1-1, with unresolved D. V lost 3 bases, J lost 5 bases, and 4 bases lay in between. The length of the CDR3 is 10 residues. Germline-derived CDR1 and CDR2 are SQVTM and ANQGSEA. The CDR3, as DNA: TGCAGCGTTGAGTGGACTGAAGCTTTCTTT. Its translation: CSVEWTEAFF.

This clonotype occurred many times. This chain links TRBV10-3 with TRBJ1-1; 7 nucleotides match TRBD1. This CDR3 spans 15 amino acids. J gave up 2 bases and V 0 bases, and 3 bases lay outside the gene matches. Germline V gene data show CDR1 as ENHRY and CDR2 as SYGVKD. CDR3 sequence (DNA): TGTGCCATCAGTGAGTCAGGGGGCAGTAACACTGAAGCTTTCTTT. Protein product: CAISESGGSNTEAFF.

Concerning this clonotype: A single base separates this from a much larger clone, so it may be a read error. The chain combines TRBV20-1 with TRBJ1-6, with 7 nucleotides matching TRBD1. The CDR3 is made up of 15 amino acids. Germline CDR1 is DFQATT and CDR2 is SNEGSKA (reference sequence). The junction had 10 bases not matched to a gene; V was cut back by 1 base and J by 10 bases. The CDR3 reads CSARAPGTVSSPLHF. CDR3 in DNA: TGCAGTGCTAGAGCGCCCGGGACAGTGTCCTCACCCCTCCACTTT.

This clonotype was found a few times. This chain uses TRBV10-2 with TRBJ1-1, with unresolved D. The CDR3 runs to 14 residues. Germline CDR1 and CDR2: WSHSY and SAAADI. Between the trimmed V and J ends, which lost 3 bases and 2 bases, there was a span of 10 bases. The CDR3 DNA reads as TGCGCCAGCAGTGAACCAGGTCCTAACACTGAAGCTTTCTTT. Protein: CASSEPGPNTEAFF.